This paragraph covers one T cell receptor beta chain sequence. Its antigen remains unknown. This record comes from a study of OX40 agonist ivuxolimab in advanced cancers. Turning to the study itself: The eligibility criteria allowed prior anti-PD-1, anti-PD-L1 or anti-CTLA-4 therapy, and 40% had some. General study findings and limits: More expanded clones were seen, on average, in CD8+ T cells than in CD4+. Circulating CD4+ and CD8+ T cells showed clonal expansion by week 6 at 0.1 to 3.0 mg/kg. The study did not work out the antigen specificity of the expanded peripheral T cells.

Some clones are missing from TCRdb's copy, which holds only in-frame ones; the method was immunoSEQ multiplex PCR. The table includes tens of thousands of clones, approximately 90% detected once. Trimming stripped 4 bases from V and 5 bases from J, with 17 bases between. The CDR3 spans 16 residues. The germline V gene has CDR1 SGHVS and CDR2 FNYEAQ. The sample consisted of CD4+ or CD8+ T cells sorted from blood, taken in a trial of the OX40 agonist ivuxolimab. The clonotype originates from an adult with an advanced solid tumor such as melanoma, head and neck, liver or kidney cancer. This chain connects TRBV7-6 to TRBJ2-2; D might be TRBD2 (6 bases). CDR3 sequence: CASSSRDRAGTGELFF. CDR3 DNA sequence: TGTGCCAGCAGCTCCCGGGACCGGGCGGGGACCGGGGAGCTGTTTTTT.